These 32 T cell receptor beta chains share one sample of origin, sequenced in a study of tumour-infiltrating T cells in Burkitt lymphoma. Measured with immunoSEQ multiplex PCR; TCRdb has only the in-frame clones, and not every one. The data contain some 2,800 clones, approximately 14% of them seen just once; the ten biggest clones take up about 3.3%. The sample was tumor tissue. These receptors were obtained from a human donor with Burkitt lymphoma.

This clone has more than one count but fewer than ten. This chain uses TRBV18 with TRBJ2-3; D possibly matches TRBD1 or TRBD2 (5 bases each). This CDR3 has 15 residues. V was cut by 5 bases and J by 3 bases, with 15 bases left in between. Germline loops: CDR1 KGHSH, CDR2 LQKENI. In nucleotides, the CDR3 is TGTGCCAGCTCAGCGGGCAGGGCGGTTACAGATACGCAGTATTTT. This sequence encodes CASSAGRAVTDTQYF.

V is TRBV2 and J is TRBJ2-1; TRBD2 matches at 10 bases. In germline, CDR1 is SNHLY, CDR2 FYNNEI. The J segment lost 4 bases and the V segment lost 7 bases, leaving 4 bases of the junction unmatched. This CDR3 has 14 residues. CDR3 protein: CASKGLAEYNEQFF. CDR3 bases: TGTGCCAGCAAAGGACTAGCGGAGTACAATGAGCAGTTCTTC.

CDR3 loop: CASTYRDREDEKLFF. The CDR3, as DNA: TGTGCCAGCACCTACCGGGACAGGGAAGATGAAAAACTGTTTTTT. The rearrangement joins TRBV28 to TRBJ1-4, with 9 bases matching TRBD1. This CDR3 has 15 residues. Germline CDR1 reads MDHEN; CDR2 reads SYDVKM. V trimming: 7 bases; J trimming: 6 bases; junction bases outside the gene matches: 9.

This chain joins TRBV5-1 and TRBJ2-4; 8 nucleotides line up with TRBD1. The CDR3 is 12 amino acids. Trimming took 4 bases from V and 10 from J; bases not matched to a gene: 4. Germline values: CDR1 SGHRS, CDR2 YFSETQ. CDR3 DNA sequence: TGCGCCAGCAGCGAGCAGGGGGCGATTCAGTACTTC. Translating it yields CASSEQGAIQYF.

The chain uses TRBV2 and TRBJ2-7; D not certain. Germline CDR1 is SNHLY and CDR2 is FYNNEI. V lost 4 bases to trimming and J lost 3 bases, with 13 bases between them. The CDR3 extends over 14 amino acids. The CDR3 sequence: CASSGSGNLYEQYF. In nucleotides, the CDR3 is TGTGCCAGCAGTGGGTCAGGCAACCTCTACGAGCAGTACTTC.

This clone was picked up a small number of times. The V and J genes are TRBV7-9 and TRBJ2-5; D is unresolved. Trimming removed 5 bases at V and 0 bases at J, with 7 bases between. The CDR3 is 13 amino acids. CDR1 is SEHNR, CDR2 FQNEAQ, per germline (reference sequence). CDR3 loop: CASSLYYQETQYF. CDR3 DNA sequence: TGTGCCAGCAGCCTATACTACCAAGAGACCCAGTACTTC.

The J gene is TRBJ2-5, the V gene TRBV6-1, with D possibly being TRBD1 (5 bases). CDR1 is MNHNS and CDR2 is SASEGT in the germline V gene. The CDR3 covers 13 residues. Between the trimmed V and J ends, which lost 10 bases and 1 base, there was a span of 13 bases. CDR3 DNA: TGTGCCACCGCTCGACAGCGCCAAGAGACCCAGTACTTC. Protein sequence: CATARQRQETQYF.

The chain carries TRBV19 and TRBJ1-1; no reliable D call. This CDR3 has 16 amino acids. The V end was cut by 6 bases, the J end by 0 bases, with 17 bases between. Germline CDR1 LNHDA, CDR2 SQIVND (reference sequence). CDR3 in DNA: TGTGCCAGTAGGCTTCGGTGGAGGACCATGAACACTGAAGCTTTCTTT. Amino acid sequence: CASRLRWRTMNTEAFF.

This clone appeared a few times. The chain joins TRBV7-7 to TRBJ2-5; TRBD1 matches 10 bases. This CDR3 is 16 amino acids long. Germline CDR1 is SSHAT and CDR2 is FNYEAQ (reference sequence). The V and J ends lost 5 bases and 4 bases, in that order; junction bases with no gene match: 10. CDR3 protein: CASSPVGTGVGETQYF. CDR3 sequence (DNA): TGTGCCAGCAGCCCAGTGGGGACAGGGGTGGGAGAGACCCAGTACTTC.

This clone was detected only a few times. V and J are TRBV7-2 and TRBJ2-2; D not resolved. This CDR3 has 14 residues. V lost 5 bases and J lost 6, with 13 bases in between. The V gene's germline CDR1 is SGHTA and CDR2 FQGNSA. In nucleotides, the CDR3 is TGTGCCAGCAGCCGATACCTCCTACCCGGGGAGCTGTTTTTT. It yields the protein CASSRYLLPGELFF.

The rearrangement uses TRBV14 and TRBJ2-1; D might be TRBD1 (6 bases). V was trimmed by 1 base and J by 2 bases, leaving 9 bases between them. This CDR3 is built from 15 residues. Germline V gene sequence: CDR1 SGHDN, CDR2 FVKESK. The CDR3 DNA follows: TGTGCCAGCAGCCAAGTCCAGGGGCCCTACAATGAGCAGTTCTTC. Protein: CASSQVQGPYNEQFF.

This sequence joins TRBV19 and TRBJ2-3; tentative D call: TRBD2 (5 bases). This CDR3 has 13 residues. V gave up 5 bases and J gave up 3 bases, with 9 bases separating them. From germline, CDR1 is LNHDA and CDR2 SQIVND (reference sequence). CDR3 residues: CASSRRLTDTQYF. CDR3 DNA sequence: TGTGCCAGTAGTCGTCGACTAACAGATACGCAGTATTTT.

This clone was observed a handful of times. The chain combines TRBV7-9 with TRBJ1-2; D is ambiguous. CDR3 size: 15 residues. Trimming took 4 bases from V and 1 from J, leaving 13 bases between them. In germline, CDR1 is SEHNR, CDR2 FQNEAQ (reference sequence). The CDR3 DNA reads TGTGCCAGCAGCTCCCTGTGGGAACTTAACTATGGCTACACCTTC. Its protein is CASSSLWELNYGYTF.

This clone was seen a handful of times. This sequence joins TRBV6-6 and TRBJ2-4; D is perhaps TRBD1 (6 bases). V lost 6 bases and J 0 bases, leaving 15 bases between the germline ends. The CDR3 has 16 residues. Germline CDR1 is MNHNY and CDR2 is SVGAGI (reference sequence). CDR3 DNA: TGTGCCAGCAGCCGACAGGAGAATTTAGCCAAAAACATTCAGTACTTC. Encoded protein: CASSRQENLAKNIQYF.

The V gene is TRBV30, the J gene TRBJ1-2; the D is unclear. V dropped 3 bases and J dropped 6 bases, with 5 bases sitting between them. The CDR3 consists of 10 residues. The germline gives CDR1 GTSNPN, CDR2 SVGIG (reference sequence). CDR3 sequence: CAWRTNGYTF. As DNA, the CDR3 is TGTGCCTGGAGGACCAATGGCTACACCTTC.

This clone was seen a handful of times. This chain uses TRBV5-6 with TRBJ1-1; D is unclear. Germline V CDR1 and CDR2: SGHDT, YYEEEE. The ends were cut back, 0 bases at V and 2 bases at J, with 8 bases in the middle. This CDR3 is 14 amino acids long. This CDR3 reads CASSLGLGNTEAFF. In DNA, the CDR3 is TGTGCCAGCAGCTTGGGGCTGGGAAACACTGAAGCTTTCTTT.

This clone is large (0.1 to 1%) within its sample. V gene TRBV7-9 combines with J gene TRBJ2-7; no clear D gene. This CDR3 is 13 amino acids long. Trimming removed 3 bases from V and 2 bases from J, with 8 bases in between. Germline V lookup: CDR1 SEHNR, CDR2 FQNEAQ (reference sequence). DNA for the CDR3: TGTGCCAGCAGCTTGGGCCAACCCTACGAGCAGTACTTC. This codes for CASSLGQPYEQYF.

This chain links TRBV6-4 with TRBJ2-1; the match to TRBD2 covers 8 bases. This CDR3 spans 14 amino acids. V lost 0 bases, J lost 8 bases, and 3 bases stayed unmatched. CDR1 and CDR2 from the germline V gene are MRHNA and SNTAGT. CDR3 nucleotides: TGTGCCAGCAGTGACTCAGGACTAGCCTATGAGCAGTTCTTC. Protein sequence: CASSDSGLAYEQFF.

This clone was counted a few times. This chain connects TRBV11-3 to TRBJ2-2, with TRBD1 as a possible D gene (5 bases). V was clipped by 2 bases and J by 5 bases, with 15 bases between them. The CDR3 is made up of 16 amino acids. Germline V lookup: CDR1 SGHNT, CDR2 YENEEA. This chain's CDR3 is CASSLQWQGGTGELFF. The CDR3 nucleotides read TGTGCCAGCAGCTTACAATGGCAGGGTGGGACCGGGGAGCTGTTTTTT.

This clone was counted a few times. The gene calls are TRBV12-2 and TRBJ2-7; the D call in the table, TRBD2, was not verified against the DNA. TRBV12-2 is flagged as a pseudogene. This CDR3 is built from 14 residues. The CDR3 DNA reads TGTGCAAGTCGCGGGACTAGCGGGAGGGTCGAGCAGTACTTC. Its protein is CASRGTSGRVEQYF.

This chain uses TRBV7-2 with TRBJ1-1; unclear D gene. Trimming took 1 base from V and 1 from J, leaving 4 bases between them. Germline V gene sequence: CDR1 SGHTA, CDR2 FQGNSA. The CDR3 extends over 13 amino acids. The CDR3 protein is CASSLVANTEAFF. The CDR3 coding sequence is TGTGCCAGCAGCTTAGTAGCGAACACTGAAGCTTTCTTT.

The chain uses TRBV7-2 and TRBJ2-7; possible D gene TRBD2, 6 bases. V gave up 5 bases and J gave up 2 bases, with 16 bases separating them. In germline, CDR1 is SGHTA, CDR2 FQGNSA. CDR3 length: 15 amino acids. CDR3 bases: TGTGCCAGCAGCGCCGATAGCGGAGCTACCTACGAGCAGTACTTC. Amino acids: CASSADSGATYEQYF.

The chain is built from TRBV5-1 and TRBJ2-3, with D possibly being TRBD1 (6 bases). CDR1 SGHRS and CDR2 YFSETQ come from the germline V gene. The CDR3 runs to 16 residues. Trimming pared 0 bases from V and 0 bases from J, leaving 11 bases between. The CDR3 spells CASSLEGDPSTDTQYF. The CDR3 DNA is TGCGCCAGCAGCTTGGAGGGGGACCCTAGCACAGATACGCAGTATTTT.

The gene calls are TRBV5-4 and TRBJ1-1; no reliable D call. The CDR3 has 15 residues. Trimming took 3 bases from V and 1 from J, leaving 13 bases between them. Per the germline V gene, CDR1 is SGHNT and CDR2 is YYREEE (reference sequence). The CDR3 DNA reads TGTGCCAGCAGCTCCCTTTCGGGTAGGAACACTGAAGCTTTCTTT. It yields the protein CASSSLSGRNTEAFF.

This clone was seen a handful of times. The gene calls are TRBV5-1 and TRBJ2-7, with D possibly TRBD1 on 5 matching bases. The CDR3 runs 15 residues. V lost 0 bases, J lost 1 base, and 11 bases lay in between. Germline V lookup: CDR1 SGHRS, CDR2 YFSETQ. The CDR3 nucleotides read TGCGCCAGCAGCTTGGCCGGAGACAGTTCCTACGAGCAGTACTTC. It yields the protein CASSLAGDSSYEQYF.

The chain is built from TRBV18 and TRBJ1-1, with D perhaps TRBD1 (6 bases). Germline values: CDR1 KGHSH, CDR2 LQKENI. The length of the CDR3 is 17 residues. Trimming left V 3 bases short and J 4 bases short, with 21 bases between. The CDR3, as DNA: TGTGCCAGCTCACCTCAGGAAGGGGTGCGGGGGGCCACTGAAGCTTTCTTT. Translating gives CASSPQEGVRGATEAFF. The full variable domain, with the rest looked up from reference TRBV18 and TRBJ1-1, is NAGVMQNPRHLVRRRGQEARLRCSPMKGHSHVYWYRQLPEEGLKFMVYLQKENIIDESGMPKERFSAEFPKEGPSILRIQQVVRGDSAAYFCASSPQEGVRGATEAFFGQGTRLTVV.

The V call is TRBV4-3, the J call TRBJ1-4; 7 bases map to TRBD1. Germline CDR1 reads LGHNA; CDR2 reads YSLEER. The junction had 8 bases not matched to a gene; V was cut back by 5 bases and J by 11 bases. The CDR3 length is 13 residues. The DNA for the CDR3 is TGCGCCAGCAGCGGGACAGACCCCGAGAAACTGTTTTTT. Translating it yields CASSGTDPEKLFF.

The chain recombines TRBV29-1 with TRBJ1-1; D is ambiguous. The CDR3 is 12 amino acids. CDR1 SQVTM and CDR2 ANQGSEA come from the germline V gene. The CDR3 coding sequence is TGCAGTGTGGTCGGTGGGAACACTGAAGCTTTCTTT. It encodes CSVVGGNTEAFF.

This clone was picked up a small number of times. The chain uses TRBV29-1 and TRBJ2-1; 9 bases agree with TRBD2. After removal of 5 bases from V and 9 bases from J, the junction contained 11 bases not matched to a gene. This CDR3 comprises 14 residues. Per the germline V gene, CDR1 is SQVTM and CDR2 is ANQGSEA. The CDR3: CSVWSSGRGGEQFF. As DNA, the CDR3 is TGCAGCGTTTGGAGTAGCGGGAGAGGGGGTGAGCAGTTCTTC.

This clone has a handful of counts. The chain is built from TRBV7-2 and TRBJ2-4; 9 bases map to TRBD2. The CDR3 totals 19 residues. Germline CDR1 reads SGHTA; CDR2 reads FQGNSA. The V and J ends lost 2 bases and 0 bases, in that order; junction bases with no gene match: 11. CDR3 region: CASSLPGLLAGLAKNIQYF. The CDR3 nucleotides are TGTGCCAGCAGCTTACCTGGTCTTCTAGCGGGGCTAGCCAAAAACATTCAGTACTTC. The full variable domain, with the rest looked up from reference TRBV7-2 and TRBJ2-4, is GAGVSQSPSNKVTEKGKDVELRCDPISGHTALYWYRQSLGQGLEFLIYFQGNSAPDKSGLPSDRFSAERTGGSVSTLTIQRTQQEDSAVYLCASSLPGLLAGLAKNIQYFGAGTRLSVL.

In this sample, this clone turned up a few times. The chain couples TRBV4-3 to TRBJ1-2; no firm D call. In germline, CDR1 is LGHNA, CDR2 YSLEER. Deletions cut 1 base from V and 2 bases from J, with 8 bases between. The length of the CDR3 is 14 residues. CDR3 DNA sequence: TGCGCCAGCAGCCAAGGTCGGCAGAACTATGGCTACACCTTC. Residues: CASSQGRQNYGYTF.

The V and J genes are TRBV7-9 and TRBJ1-1; 8 bases match TRBD1. After removal of 2 bases from V and 0 bases from J, the junction contained 5 bases not matched to a gene. CDR1 is SEHNR and CDR2 is FQNEAQ in the germline V gene (reference sequence). This CDR3 region has 16 residues. CDR3 residues: CASSLRQGAVNTEAFF. The CDR3 coding sequence is TGTGCCAGCAGCTTACGGCAGGGGGCCGTGAACACTGAAGCTTTCTTT.